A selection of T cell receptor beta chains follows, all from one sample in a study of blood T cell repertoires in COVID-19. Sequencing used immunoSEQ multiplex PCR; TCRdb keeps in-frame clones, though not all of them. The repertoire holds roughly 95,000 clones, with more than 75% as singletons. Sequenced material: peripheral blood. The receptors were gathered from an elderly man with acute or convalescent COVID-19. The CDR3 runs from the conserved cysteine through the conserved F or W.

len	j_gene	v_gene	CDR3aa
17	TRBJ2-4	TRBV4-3	CASSQDWTGGAKNIQYF
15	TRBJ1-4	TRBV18	CASSSGTGEGEKLFF
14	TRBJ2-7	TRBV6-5	CASSKDTRSYEQYF
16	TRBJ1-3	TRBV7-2	CASSLGATISGNTIYF
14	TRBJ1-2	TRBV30	CAWSGTSNRGGYTF
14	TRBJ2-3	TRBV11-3	CASSSGQATDTQYF
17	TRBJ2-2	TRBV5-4	CASSLALAGLNTGELFF
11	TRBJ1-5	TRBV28	CALGQNQPQHF
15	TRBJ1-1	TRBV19	CASSGKQGAFTEAFF
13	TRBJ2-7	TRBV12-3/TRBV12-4	CASRDRNTYEQYF
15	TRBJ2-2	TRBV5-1	CASSSVTRSTGELFF
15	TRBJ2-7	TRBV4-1	CASSQVLGGSYEQYF
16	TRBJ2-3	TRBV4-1	CASSQGPRPSTDTQYF
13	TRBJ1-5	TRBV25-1	CASSLTGNQPQHF
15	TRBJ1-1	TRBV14	CASSQDGGVSTEAFF
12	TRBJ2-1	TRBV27	CASMSPLHEQFF
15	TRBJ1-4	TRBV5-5	CASSGSGGSYEKLFF
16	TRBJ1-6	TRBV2	CASSLREGAEESPLHF
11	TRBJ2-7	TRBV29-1	CSGGTGDEQYF
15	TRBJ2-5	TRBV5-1	CASRDEAGFQETQYF
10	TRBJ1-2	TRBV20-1	CSAPEDGYTF
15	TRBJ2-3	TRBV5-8	CASSPRESSTDTQYF
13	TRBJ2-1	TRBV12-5	CASGSLVVNEQFF
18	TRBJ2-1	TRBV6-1	CASSDLSSGGRSYNEQFF
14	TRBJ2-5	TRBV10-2	CASSGYMGAETQYF
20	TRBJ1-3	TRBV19	CASSQIPGTAIFLSGNTIYF
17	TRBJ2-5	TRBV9	CASSVTAAGGPQETQYF
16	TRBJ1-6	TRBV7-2	CASSGQGLGYNSPLHF
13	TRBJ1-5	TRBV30	CAWNRGSNQPQHF
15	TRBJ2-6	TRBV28	CASRTQISGANVLTF
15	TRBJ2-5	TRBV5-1	CASSLRTGGGETQYF
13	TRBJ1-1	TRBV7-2	CASSRDRDAEAFF
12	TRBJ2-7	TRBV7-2	CASSYRFSGQYF
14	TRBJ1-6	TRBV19	CASSLSSYNSPLHF
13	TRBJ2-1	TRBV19	CASSAGGHNEQFF
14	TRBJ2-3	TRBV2	CASIPGLRTDTQYF
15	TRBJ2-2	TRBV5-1	CASTAGGPNTGELFF
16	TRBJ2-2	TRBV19	CASSITGGRGTGELFF
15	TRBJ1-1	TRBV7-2	CASSLVGAGYTEAFF
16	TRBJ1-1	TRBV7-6	CASSSTQTGESTEAFF
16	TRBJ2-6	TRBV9	CASSVELFSGANVLTF
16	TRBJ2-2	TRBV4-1	CASSQELAGVAGELFF
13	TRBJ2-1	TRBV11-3	CASSFDSDNEQFF
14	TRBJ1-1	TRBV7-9	CASSPGQAYTEAFF
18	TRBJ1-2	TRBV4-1	CASSHNPWTGGKNYGYTF
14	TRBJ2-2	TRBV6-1	CASSETAEPGELFF
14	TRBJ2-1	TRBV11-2	CASSLGTGGSEQFF
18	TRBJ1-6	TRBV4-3	CASSQDQGAGGGFSPLHF